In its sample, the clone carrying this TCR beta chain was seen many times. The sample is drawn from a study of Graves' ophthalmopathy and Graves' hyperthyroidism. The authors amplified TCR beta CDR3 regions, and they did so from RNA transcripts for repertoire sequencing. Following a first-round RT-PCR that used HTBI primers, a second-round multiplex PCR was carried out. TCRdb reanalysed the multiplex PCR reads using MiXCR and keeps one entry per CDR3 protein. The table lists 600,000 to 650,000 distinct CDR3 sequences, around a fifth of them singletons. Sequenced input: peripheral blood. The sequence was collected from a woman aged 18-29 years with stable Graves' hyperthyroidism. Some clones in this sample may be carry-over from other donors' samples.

CDR3: CASSPGASYTF. Written as DNA, the CDR3 is TGCGCCAGCAGCCCCGGGGCTTCATACACCTTC. V usage is TRBV5-1 and J usage is TRBJ1-2; a possible D gene is TRBD1 (5 bases). Germline assignment: CDR1 SGHRS and CDR2 YFSETQ. This CDR3 contains 11 residues. With 4 bases removed from V and 11 bases from J, the gap between germline ends came to 12 bases.